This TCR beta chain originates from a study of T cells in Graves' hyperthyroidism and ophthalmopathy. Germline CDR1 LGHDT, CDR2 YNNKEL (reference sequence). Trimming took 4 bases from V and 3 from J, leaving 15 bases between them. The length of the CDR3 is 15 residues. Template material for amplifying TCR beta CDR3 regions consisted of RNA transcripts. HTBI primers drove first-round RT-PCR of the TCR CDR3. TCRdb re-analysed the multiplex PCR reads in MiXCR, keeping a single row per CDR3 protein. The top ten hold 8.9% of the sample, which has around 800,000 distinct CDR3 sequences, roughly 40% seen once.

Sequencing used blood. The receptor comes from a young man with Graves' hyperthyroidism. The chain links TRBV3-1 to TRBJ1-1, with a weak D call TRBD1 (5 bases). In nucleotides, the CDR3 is TGTGCCAGCAGCCCCACCCCAGGGTTCGACACTGAAGCTTTCTTT. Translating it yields CASSPTPGFDTEAFF.